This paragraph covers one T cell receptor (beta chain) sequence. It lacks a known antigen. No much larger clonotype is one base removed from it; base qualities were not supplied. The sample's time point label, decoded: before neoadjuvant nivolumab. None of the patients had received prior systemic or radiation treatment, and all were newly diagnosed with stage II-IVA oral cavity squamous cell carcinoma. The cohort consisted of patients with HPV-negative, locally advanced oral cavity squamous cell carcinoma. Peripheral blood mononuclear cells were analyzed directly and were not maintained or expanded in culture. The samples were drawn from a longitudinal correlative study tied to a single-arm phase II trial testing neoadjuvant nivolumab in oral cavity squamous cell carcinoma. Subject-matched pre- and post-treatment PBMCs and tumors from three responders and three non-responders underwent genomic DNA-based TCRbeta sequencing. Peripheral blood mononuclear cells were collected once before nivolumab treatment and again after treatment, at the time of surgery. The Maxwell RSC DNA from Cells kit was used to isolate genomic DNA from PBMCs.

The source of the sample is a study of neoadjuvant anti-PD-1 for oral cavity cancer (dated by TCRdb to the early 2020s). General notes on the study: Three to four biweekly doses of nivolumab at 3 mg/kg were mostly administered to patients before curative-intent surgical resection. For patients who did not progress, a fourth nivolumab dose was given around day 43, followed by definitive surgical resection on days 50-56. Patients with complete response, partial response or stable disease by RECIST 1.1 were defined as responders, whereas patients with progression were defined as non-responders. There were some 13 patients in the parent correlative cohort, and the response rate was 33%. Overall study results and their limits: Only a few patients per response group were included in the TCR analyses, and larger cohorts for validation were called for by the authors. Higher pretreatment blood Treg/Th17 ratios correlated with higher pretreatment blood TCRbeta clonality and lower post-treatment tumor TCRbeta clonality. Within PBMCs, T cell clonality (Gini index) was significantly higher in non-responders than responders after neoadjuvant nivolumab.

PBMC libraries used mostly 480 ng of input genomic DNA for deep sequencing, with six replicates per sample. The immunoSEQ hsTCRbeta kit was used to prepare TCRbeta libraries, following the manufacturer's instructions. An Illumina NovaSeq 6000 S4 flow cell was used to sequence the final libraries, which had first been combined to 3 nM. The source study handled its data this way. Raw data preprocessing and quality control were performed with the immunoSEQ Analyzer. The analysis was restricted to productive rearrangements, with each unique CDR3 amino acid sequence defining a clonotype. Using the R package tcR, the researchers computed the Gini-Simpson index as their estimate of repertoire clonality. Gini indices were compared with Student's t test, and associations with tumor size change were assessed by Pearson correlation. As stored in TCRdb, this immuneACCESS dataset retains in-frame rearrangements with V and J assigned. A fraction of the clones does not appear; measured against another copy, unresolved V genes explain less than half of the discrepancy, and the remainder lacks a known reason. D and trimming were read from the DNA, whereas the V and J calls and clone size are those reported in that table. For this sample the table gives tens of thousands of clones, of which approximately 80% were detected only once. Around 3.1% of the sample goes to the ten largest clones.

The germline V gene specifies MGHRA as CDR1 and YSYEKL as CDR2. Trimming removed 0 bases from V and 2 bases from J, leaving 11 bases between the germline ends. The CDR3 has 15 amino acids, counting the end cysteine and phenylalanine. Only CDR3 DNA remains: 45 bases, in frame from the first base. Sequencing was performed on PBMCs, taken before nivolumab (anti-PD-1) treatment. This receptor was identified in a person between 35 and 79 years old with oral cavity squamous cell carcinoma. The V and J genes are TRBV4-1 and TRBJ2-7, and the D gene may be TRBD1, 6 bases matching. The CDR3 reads CASSQDVQGTYEQYF. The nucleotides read TGCGCCAGCAGCCAAGATGTACAGGGAACCTACGAGCAGTACTTC.